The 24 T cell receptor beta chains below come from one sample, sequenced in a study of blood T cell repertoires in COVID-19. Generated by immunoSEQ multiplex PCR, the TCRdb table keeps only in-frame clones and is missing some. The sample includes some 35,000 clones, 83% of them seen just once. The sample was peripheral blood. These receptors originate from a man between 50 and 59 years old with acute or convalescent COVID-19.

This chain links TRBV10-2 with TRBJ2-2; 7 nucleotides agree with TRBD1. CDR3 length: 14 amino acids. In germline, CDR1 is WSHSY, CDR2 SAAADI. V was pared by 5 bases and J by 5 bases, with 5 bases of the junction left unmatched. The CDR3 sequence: CASSKGALTGELFF. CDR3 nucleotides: TGCGCCAGCAGTAAGGGGGCGTTGACCGGGGAGCTGTTTTTT.

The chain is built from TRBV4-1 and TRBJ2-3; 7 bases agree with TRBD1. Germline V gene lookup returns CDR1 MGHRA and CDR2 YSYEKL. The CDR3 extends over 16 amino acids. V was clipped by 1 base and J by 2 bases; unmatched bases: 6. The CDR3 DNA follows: TGCGCCAGCAGCCAAGCAAACAGGGGAACCACAGATACGCAGTATTTT. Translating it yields CASSQANRGTTDTQYF.

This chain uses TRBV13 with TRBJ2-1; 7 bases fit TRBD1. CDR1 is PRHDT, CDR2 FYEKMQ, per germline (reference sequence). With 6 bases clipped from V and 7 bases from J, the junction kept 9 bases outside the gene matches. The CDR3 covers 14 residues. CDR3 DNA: TGTGCCAGCAGTTTGCAATCGGACAGGAATGAGCAGTTCTTC. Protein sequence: CASSLQSDRNEQFF.

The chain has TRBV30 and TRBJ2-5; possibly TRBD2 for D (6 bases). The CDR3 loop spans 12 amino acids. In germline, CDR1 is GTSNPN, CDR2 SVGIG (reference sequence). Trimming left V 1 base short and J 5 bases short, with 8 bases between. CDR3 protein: CAWSGGTETQYF. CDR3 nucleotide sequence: TGTGCCTGGAGTGGCGGGACGGAGACCCAGTACTTC.

The CDR3 here is CASSDGETAYGYTF. In DNA form, the CDR3 reads TGTGCCAGCAGTGACGGAGAGACGGCCTATGGCTACACCTTC. This rearrangement joins TRBV6-4 to TRBJ1-2, with D uncertain. V was pared by 2 bases and J by 4 bases, with 11 bases between. CDR1 MRHNA and CDR2 SNTAGT come from the germline V gene. The CDR3 sequence is 14 residues long.

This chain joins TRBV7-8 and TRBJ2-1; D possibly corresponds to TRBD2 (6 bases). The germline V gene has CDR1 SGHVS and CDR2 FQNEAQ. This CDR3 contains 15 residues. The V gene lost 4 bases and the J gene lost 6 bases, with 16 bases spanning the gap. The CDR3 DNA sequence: TGTGCCAGCAGCTCGGGGACTGGAACTTCCAATGAGCAGTTCTTC. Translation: CASSSGTGTSNEQFF.

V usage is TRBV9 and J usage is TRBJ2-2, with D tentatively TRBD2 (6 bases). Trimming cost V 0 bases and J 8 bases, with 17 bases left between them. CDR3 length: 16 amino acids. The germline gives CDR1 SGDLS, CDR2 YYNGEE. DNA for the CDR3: TGTGCCAGCAGCGTAGGCTTAGGAGGGGAGCAAGGGGAGCTGTTTTTT. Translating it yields CASSVGLGGEQGELFF.

CDR3 bases: TGTGCCAGCAGTTTAGGGAGGCTCGCTTTCTTT. It yields the protein CASSLGRLAFF. This rearrangement joins TRBV28 to TRBJ1-1; the D is unclear. The CDR3 totals 11 residues. V shed 2 bases and J shed 11 bases, with 9 bases lying between them. CDR1 is MDHEN and CDR2 is SYDVKM in the germline V gene.

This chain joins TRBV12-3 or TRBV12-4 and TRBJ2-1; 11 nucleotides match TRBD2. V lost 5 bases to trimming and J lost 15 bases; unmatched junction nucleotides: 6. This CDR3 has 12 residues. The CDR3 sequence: CASSHSGRAWFF. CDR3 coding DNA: TGTGCCAGCAGTCATAGCGGGAGGGCCTGGTTCTTC.

As DNA, the CDR3 is TGCGCCAGCAGCTTGGCGGACACATACACCGGGGAGCTGTTTTTT. Its protein product is CASSLADTYTGELFF. The chain is built from TRBV5-1 and TRBJ2-2, with D maybe TRBD1 (5 bases). Germline CDR1 and CDR2: SGHRS and YFSETQ. V lost 0 bases and J 3 bases, leaving 9 bases between the germline ends. The CDR3 extends over 15 amino acids.

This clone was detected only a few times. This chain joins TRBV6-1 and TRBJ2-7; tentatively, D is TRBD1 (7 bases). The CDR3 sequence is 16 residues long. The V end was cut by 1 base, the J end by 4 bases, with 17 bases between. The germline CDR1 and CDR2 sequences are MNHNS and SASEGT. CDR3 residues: CASSEGGGGGLYEQYF. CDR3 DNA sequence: TGTGCCAGCAGTGAAGGAGGAGGAGGGGGCCTATACGAGCAGTACTTC.

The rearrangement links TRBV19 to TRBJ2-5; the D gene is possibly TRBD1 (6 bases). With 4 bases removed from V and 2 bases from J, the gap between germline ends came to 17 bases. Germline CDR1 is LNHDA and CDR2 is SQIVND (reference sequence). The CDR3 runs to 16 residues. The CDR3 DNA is TGTGCCAGTAGTAAAACAGGGTCGAGGGTACAAGAGACCCAGTACTTC. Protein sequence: CASSKTGSRVQETQYF.

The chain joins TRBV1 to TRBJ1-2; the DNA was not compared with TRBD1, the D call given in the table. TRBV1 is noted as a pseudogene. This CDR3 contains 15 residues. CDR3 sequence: CTSSQEPWADYGYTF. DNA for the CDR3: TGCACCAGCAGCCAAGAGCCTTGGGCAGACTATGGCTACACCTTC.

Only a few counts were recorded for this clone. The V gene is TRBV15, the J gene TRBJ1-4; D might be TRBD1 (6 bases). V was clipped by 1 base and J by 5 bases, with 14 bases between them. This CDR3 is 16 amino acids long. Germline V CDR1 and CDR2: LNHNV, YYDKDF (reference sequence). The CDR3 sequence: CATSRVREGGNEKLFF. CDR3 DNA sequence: TGTGCCACCAGCAGAGTCCGCGAGGGGGGGAATGAAAAACTGTTTTTT.

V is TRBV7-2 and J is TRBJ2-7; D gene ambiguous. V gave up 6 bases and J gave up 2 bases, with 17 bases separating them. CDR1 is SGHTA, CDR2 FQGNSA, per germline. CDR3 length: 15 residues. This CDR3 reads CASSITGGGTYEQYF. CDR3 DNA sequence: TGTGCCAGCAGTATCACGGGTGGCGGAACCTACGAGCAGTACTTC.

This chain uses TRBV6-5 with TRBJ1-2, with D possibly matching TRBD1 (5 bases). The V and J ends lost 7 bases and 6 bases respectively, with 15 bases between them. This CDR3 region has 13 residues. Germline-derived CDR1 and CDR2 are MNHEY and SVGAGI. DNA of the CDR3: TGTGCCAGCACTTCGGGGGGGGACCATGGCTACACCTTC. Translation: CASTSGGDHGYTF.

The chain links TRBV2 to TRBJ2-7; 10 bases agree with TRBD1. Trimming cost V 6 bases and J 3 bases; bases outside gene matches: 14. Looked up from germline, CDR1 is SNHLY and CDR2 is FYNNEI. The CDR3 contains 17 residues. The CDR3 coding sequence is TGTGCCAGCAGCAGTGAAGGGGCTGGACAGGGGGGCTACGAGCAGTACTTC. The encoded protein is CASSSEGAGQGGYEQYF.

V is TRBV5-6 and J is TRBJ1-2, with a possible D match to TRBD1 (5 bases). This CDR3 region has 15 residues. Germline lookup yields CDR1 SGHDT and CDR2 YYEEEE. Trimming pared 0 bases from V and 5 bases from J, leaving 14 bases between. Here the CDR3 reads CASSLALTAEYGYTF. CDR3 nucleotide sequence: TGTGCCAGCAGCTTGGCACTGACAGCTGAGTATGGCTACACCTTC.

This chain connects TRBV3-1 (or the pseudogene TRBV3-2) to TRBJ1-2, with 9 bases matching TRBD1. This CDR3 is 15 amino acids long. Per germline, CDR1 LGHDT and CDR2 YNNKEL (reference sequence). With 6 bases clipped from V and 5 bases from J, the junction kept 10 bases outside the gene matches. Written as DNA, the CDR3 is TGTGCCAGCAGTCACCGGGACAGGGTGGGTTATGGCTACACCTTC. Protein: CASSHRDRVGYGYTF.

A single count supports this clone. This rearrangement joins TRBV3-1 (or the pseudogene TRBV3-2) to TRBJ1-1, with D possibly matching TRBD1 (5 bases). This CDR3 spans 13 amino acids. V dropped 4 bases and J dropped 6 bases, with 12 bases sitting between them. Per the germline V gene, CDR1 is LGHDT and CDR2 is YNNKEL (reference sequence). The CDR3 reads CASSLNGGAEAFF. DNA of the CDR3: TGTGCCAGCAGCCTCAACGGGGGGGCTGAAGCTTTCTTT.

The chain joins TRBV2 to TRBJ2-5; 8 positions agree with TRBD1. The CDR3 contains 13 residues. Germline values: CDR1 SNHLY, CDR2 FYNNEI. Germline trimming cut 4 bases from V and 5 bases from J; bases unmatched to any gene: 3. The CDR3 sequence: CASSGQGYETQYF. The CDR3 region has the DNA TGTGCCAGCAGTGGACAGGGGTATGAGACCCAGTACTTC.

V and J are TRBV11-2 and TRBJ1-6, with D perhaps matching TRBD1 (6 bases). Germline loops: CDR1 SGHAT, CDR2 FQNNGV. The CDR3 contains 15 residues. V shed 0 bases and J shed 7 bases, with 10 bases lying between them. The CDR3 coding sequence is TGTGCCAGCAGCTTAGAGTCAGGGGCGAATTCACCCCTCCACTTT. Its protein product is CASSLESGANSPLHF.

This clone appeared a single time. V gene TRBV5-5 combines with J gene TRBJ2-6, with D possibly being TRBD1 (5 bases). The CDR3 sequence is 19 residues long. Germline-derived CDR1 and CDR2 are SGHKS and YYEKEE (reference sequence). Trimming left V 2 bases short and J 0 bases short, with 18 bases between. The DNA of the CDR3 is TGTGCCAGCAGCTTCGACTGGGGCAGGGTACGCTCTGGGGCCAACGTCCTGACTTTC. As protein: CASSFDWGRVRSGANVLTF.

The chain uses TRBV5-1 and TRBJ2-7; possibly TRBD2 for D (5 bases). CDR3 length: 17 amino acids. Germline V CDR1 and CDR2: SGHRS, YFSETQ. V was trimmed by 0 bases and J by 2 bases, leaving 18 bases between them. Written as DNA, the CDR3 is TGCGCCAGCAGCTTGGGGCCGGAGGAAGGCCCGACCTACGAGCAGTACTTC. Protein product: CASSLGPEEGPTYEQYF.